This T cell receptor (beta chain) was observed in a study of vaccination and CD4 T cells after COVID-19. This CDR3 contains 16 residues. Germline CDR1 and CDR2: DFQATT and SNEGSKA (reference sequence). Sequencing of DNA taken from cultured CD4+ T cells relied on the Oncomine TCR Beta short-read assay. TCRdb redid the calling of the PCR reads with MiXCR, one entry per CDR3 protein. The sample yields 11,000 to 15,000 distinct CDR3 sequences, approximately 60% seen once. This clonotype was seen just once. Antigen unknown. Germline and junction disagree at one end, which may indicate a read error. The treatment: approximately nine-day PBMC culture with coronavirus spike peptide pools or control peptides (ViraFEST assay).

This chain uses TRBV20-1 with TRBJ2-7; TRBD2 aligns across 11 bases. Sequenced: CD4+ T cells from blood, cultured in vitro. This sequence was found in a human donor who had recovered from COVID-19. Here the CDR3 reads CSARGASGGTSHEQYF. The CDR3 DNA reads as TGCAGTGCCCGAGGGGCTAGCGGGGGGACCTCCCACGAGCAGTACTTC.